This T cell receptor beta chain was found in a study of T cell repertoires in cytomegalovirus infection. For the study at large: Public TCR beta signatures indicated both CMV infection and matching HLA type. Study results and caveats: HLA-C-restricted CMV-specific TCR beta clonotypes prevailed in the ex vivo response.

Per germline, CDR1 SGHKS and CDR2 YYEKEE (reference sequence). The V and J ends lost 2 bases and 9 bases respectively, with 20 bases between them. The CDR3 runs to 15 residues. On this clonotype itself: Its antigen is unknown.

TCRdb recomputed calls from the reads with MiXCR, one row per CDR3 protein. This sample has about 210,000 distinct CDR3 sequences, with roughly 6.5% found just once. This clonotype was obtained from a human donor in good health (CMV status not recorded). Some clones in this sample may be carry-over from other donors' samples. The sequenced material came from PBMCs. This chain uses TRBV5-5 with TRBJ2-5; D perhaps matches TRBD2 (5 bases). CDR3 loop: CASSFRTEGFGAQYF. The CDR3 nucleotides read TGTGCCAGCAGCTTTAGGACCGAGGGCTTTGGAGCCCAGTACTTC.